Sequencing of this TCR beta chain was carried out in a study of T cells after yellow fever vaccination. This clonotype came up many times. Each CDR3 protein gets one entry after TCRdb re-called the 5' RACE reads with MiXCR. The table lists approximately 550,000 distinct CDR3 sequences, approximately 13% of them singletons. CDR1 SGHTA and CDR2 FQGNSA come from the germline V gene. Trimming at V came to 8 bases and at J to 6 bases, leaving 3 bases not matched to a gene. This CDR3 contains 13 residues. This receptor was obtained from a man aged 25-40 years who received the YFV17D yellow fever vaccine. This material consisted of PBMCs, taken on the day of the yellow fever booster vaccination. This chain connects TRBV7-2 to TRBJ2-1; 11 nucleotides line up with TRBD2. The CDR3: CASGTSGLNEQFF. In nucleotides, the CDR3 is TGTGCCAGCGGGACTAGCGGACTCAATGAGCAGTTCTTC.